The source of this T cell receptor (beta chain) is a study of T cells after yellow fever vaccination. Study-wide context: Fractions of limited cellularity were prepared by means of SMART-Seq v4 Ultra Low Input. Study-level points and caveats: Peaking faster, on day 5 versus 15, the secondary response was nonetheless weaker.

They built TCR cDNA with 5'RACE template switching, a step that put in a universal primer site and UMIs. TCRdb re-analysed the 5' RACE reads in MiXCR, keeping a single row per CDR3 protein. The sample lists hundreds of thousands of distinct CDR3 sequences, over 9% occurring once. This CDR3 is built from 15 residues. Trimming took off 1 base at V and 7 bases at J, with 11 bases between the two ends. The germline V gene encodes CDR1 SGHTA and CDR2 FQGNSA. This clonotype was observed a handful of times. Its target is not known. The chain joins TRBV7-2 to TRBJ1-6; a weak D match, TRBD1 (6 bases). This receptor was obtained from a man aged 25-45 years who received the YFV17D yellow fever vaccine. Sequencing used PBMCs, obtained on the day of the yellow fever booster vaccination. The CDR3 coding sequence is TGTGCCAGCAGCTTAGGGACAGTGATAAATTCACCCCTCCACTTT. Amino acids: CASSLGTVINSPLHF. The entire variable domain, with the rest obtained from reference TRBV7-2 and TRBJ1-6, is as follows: GAGVSQSPSNKVTEKGKDVELRCDPISGHTALYWYRQSLGQGLEFLIYFQGNSAPDKSGLPSDRFSAERTGGSVSTLTIQRTQQEDSAVYLCASSLGTVINSPLHFGNGTRLTVT.